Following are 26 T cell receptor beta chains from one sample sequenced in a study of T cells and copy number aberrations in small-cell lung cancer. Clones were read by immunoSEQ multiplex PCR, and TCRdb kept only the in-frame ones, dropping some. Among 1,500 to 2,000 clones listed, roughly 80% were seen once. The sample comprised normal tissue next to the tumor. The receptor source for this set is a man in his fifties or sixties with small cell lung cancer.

CDR3 bases: TGTGCCAGCAGCTTAGGGCTAGCCTATGGAAACACCATATATTTT. This gives the protein CASSLGLAYGNTIYF. The V gene is TRBV13, the J gene TRBJ1-3, with unresolved D. Per germline, CDR1 PRHDT and CDR2 FYEKMQ (reference sequence). The CDR3 is 15 amino acids. Deletions cut 0 bases from V and 3 bases from J, with 9 bases between.

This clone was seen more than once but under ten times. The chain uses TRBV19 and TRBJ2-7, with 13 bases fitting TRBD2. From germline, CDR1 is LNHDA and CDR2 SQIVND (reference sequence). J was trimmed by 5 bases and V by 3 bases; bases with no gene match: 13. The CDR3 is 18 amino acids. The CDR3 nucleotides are TGTGCCAGTAGTATGGCCCCGGGACTAGCGGGAAAAAGTCACGAGCAGTACTTC. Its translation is CASSMAPGLAGKSHEQYF.

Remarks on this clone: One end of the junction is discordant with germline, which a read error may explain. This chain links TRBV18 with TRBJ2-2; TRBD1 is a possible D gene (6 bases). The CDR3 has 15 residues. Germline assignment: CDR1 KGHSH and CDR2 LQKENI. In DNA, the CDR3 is TGTGCCAGCTCACCAACAGGGAAGAGGGACGGGGAGCTGGTTTTT. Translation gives CASSPTGKRDGELVF.

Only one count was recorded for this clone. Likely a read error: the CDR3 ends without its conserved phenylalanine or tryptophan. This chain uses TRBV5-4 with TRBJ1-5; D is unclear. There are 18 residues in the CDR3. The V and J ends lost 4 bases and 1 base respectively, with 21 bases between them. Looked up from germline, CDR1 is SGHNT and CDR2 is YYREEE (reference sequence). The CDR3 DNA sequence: TGTGCCAGCAGCCAAAAAACCTCAAGGGCTACCAGCAATCAGCCCCAGCATGTT. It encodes CASSQKTSRATSNQPQHV.

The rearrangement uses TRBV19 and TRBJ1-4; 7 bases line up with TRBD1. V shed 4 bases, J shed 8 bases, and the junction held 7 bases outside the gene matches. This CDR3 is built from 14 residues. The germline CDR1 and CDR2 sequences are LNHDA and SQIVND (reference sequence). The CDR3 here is CASSTYRGGEKLFF. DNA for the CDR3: TGTGCCAGTAGTACCTACAGGGGCGGGGAAAAACTGTTTTTT.

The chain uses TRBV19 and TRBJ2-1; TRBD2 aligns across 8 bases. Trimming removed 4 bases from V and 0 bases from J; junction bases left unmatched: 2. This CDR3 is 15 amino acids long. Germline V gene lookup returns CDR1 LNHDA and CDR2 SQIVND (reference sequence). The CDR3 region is CASSTGTSSYNEQFF. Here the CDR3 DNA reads TGTGCCAGTAGTACAGGGACTAGCTCCTACAATGAGCAGTTCTTC.

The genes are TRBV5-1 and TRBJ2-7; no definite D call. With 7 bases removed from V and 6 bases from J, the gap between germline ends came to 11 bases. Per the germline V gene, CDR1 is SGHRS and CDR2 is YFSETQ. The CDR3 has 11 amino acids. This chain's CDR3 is CASGLGGEQYF. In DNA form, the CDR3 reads TGCGCCAGCGGCCTAGGTGGCGAGCAGTACTTC.

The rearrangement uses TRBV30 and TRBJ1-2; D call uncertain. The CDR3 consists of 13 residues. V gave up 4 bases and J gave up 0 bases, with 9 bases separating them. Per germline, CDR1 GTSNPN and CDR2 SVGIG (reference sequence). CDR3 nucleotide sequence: TGTGCCTGGAAGTACGGGACTAACTATGGCTACACCTTC. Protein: CAWKYGTNYGYTF.

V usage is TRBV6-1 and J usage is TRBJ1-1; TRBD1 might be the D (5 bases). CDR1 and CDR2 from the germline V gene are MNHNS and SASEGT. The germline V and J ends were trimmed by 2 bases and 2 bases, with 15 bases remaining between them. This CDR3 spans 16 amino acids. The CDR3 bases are TGTGCCAGCAGTGAAAGGGGAGGGGCCTCAAACACTGAAGCTTTCTTT. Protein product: CASSERGGASNTEAFF.

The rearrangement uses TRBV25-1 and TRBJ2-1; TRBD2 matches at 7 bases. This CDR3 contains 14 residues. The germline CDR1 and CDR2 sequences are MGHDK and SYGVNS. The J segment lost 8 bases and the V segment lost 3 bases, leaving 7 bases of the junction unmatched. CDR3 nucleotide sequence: TGTGCCAGCAGTGAGGCGGGAGATCTTCATGAGCAGTTCTTC. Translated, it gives CASSEAGDLHEQFF. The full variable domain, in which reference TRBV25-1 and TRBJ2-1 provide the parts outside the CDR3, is EADIYQTPRYLVIGTGKKITLECSQTMGHDKMYWYQQDPGMELHLIHYSYGVNSTEKGDLSSESTVSRIRTEHFPLTLESARPSHTSQYLCASSEAGDLHEQFFGPGTRLTVL.

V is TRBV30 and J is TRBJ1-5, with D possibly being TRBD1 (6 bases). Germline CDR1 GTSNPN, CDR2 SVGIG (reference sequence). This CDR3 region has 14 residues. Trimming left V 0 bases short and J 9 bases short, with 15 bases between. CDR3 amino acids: CAWSVLRGSGPQHF. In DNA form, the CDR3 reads TGTGCCTGGAGTGTACTGAGGGGGAGTGGGCCCCAGCATTTT.

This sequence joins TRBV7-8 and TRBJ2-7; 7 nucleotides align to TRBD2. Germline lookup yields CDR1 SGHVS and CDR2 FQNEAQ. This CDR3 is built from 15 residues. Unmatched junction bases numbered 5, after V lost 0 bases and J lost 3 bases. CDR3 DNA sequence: TGTGCCAGCAGCTTAGCGGGAGGGCCGCGCTACGAGCAGTACTTC. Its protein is CASSLAGGPRYEQYF.

In DNA, the CDR3 is TGTGCCAGCAGCCCCCATGGGCAGGGGGGGTCCTACGAGCAGTACTTC. Protein product: CASSPHGQGGSYEQYF. V usage is TRBV7-2 and J usage is TRBJ2-7; either TRBD1 or TRBD2 may supply D (7 bases each). The CDR3 loop spans 16 amino acids. V was cut by 5 bases and J by 1 base, with 18 bases left in between. Per the germline V gene, CDR1 is SGHTA and CDR2 is FQGNSA.

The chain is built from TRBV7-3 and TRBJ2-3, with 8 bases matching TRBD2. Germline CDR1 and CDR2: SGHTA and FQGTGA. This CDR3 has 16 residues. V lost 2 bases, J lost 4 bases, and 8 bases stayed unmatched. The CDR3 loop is CASSLASGSPSDTQYF. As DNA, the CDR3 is TGTGCCAGCAGCTTAGCCAGCGGGAGCCCTTCAGATACGCAGTATTTT.

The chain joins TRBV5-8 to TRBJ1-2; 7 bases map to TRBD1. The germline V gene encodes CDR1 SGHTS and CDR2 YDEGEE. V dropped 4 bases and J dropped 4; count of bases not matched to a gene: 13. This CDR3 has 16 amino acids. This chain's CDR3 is CASSNRGQPRGYGYTF. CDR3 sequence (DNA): TGTGCCAGCAGCAACCGGGGACAGCCTCGGGGCTATGGCTACACCTTC.

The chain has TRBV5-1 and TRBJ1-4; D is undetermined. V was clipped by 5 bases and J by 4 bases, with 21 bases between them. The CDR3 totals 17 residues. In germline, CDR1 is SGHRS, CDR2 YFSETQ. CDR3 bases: TGCGCCAGCAGGCACGGCGACCCCGGCACGCATAATGAAAAACTGTTTTTT. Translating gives CASRHGDPGTHNEKLFF.

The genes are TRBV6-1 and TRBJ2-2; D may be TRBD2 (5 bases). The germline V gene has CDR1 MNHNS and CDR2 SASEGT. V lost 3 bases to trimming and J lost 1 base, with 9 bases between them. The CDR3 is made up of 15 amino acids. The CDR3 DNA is TGTGCCAGCAGTGATTTCGGAGGGAACACCGGGGAGCTGTTTTTT. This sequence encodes CASSDFGGNTGELFF.

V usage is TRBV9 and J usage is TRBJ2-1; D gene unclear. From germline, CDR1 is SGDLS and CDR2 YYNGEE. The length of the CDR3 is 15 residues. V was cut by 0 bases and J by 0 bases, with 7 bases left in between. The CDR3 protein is CASSVDLSSYNEQFF. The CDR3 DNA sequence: TGTGCCAGCAGCGTAGACTTGAGCTCCTACAATGAGCAGTTCTTC.

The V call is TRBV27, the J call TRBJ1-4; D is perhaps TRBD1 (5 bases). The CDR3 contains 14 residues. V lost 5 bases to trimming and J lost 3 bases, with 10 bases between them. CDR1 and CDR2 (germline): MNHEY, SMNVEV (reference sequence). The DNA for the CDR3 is TGTGCCAGCAGTCCGCGACAGCCTAATGAAAAACTGTTTTTT. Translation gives CASSPRQPNEKLFF.

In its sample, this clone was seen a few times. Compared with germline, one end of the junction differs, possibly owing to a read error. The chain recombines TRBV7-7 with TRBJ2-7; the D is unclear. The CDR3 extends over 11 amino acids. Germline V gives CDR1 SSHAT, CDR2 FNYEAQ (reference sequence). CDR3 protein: CASSLEVGQYF. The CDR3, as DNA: TGTGCTAGCAGCTTAGAGGTAGGGCAGTACTTC.

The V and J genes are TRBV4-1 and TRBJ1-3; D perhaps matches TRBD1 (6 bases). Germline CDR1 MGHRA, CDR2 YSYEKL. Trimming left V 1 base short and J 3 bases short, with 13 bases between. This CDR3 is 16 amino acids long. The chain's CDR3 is CASSQGGAASGNTIYF. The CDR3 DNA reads TGCGCCAGCAGCCAAGGGGGGGCTGCTAGTGGAAACACCATATATTTT.

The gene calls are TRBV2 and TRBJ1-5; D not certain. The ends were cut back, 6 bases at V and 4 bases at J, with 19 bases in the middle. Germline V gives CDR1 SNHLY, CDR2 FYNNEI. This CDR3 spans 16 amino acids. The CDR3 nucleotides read TGTGCCAGCAGGGACTGGATTGAGGGCTCAAATCAGCCCCAGCATTTT. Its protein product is CASRDWIEGSNQPQHF. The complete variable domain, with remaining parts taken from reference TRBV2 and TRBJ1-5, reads EPEVTQTPSHQVTQMGQEVILRCVPISNHLYFYWYRQILGQKVEFLVSFYNNEISEKSEIFDDQFSVERPDGSNFTLKIRSTKLEDSAMYFCASRDWIEGSNQPQHFGDGTRLSIL.

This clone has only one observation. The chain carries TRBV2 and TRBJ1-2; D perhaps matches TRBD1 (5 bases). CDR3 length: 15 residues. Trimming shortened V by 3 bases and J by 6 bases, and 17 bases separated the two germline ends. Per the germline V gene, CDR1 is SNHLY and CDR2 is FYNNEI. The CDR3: CASSDIGAAGDGYTF. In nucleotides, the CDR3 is TGTGCCAGCAGTGATATAGGGGCCGCAGGTGATGGCTACACCTTC.

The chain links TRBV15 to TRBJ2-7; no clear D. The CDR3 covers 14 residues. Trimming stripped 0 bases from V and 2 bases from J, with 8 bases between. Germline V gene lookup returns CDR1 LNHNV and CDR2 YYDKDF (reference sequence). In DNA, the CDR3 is TGTGCCACCAGCAGAGATCCCCCAGCCTACGAGCAGTACTTC. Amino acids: CATSRDPPAYEQYF. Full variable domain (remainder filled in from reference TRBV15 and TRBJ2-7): DAMVIQNPRYQVTQFGKPVTLSCSQTLNHNVMYWYQQKSSQAPKLLFHYYDKDFNNEADTPDNFQSRRPNTSFCFLDIRSPGLGDTAMYLCATSRDPPAYEQYFGPGTRLTVT.

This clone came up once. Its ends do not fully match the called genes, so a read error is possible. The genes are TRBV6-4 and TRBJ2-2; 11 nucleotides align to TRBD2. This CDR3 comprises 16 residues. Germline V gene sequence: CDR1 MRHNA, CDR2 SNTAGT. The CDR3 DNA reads TGTGCCAGCAACCCACTAGCGGGAGTTCGAACCGGGGAGCTGGTTTTT. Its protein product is CASNPLAGVRTGELVF.

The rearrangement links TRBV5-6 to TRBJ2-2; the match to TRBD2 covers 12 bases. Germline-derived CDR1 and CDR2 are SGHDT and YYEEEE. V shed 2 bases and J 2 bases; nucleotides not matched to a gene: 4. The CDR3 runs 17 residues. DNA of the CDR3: TGTGCCAGCAGCTTCTCTGGACTAGCGGGAAACACCGGGGAGCTGTTTTTT. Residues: CASSFSGLAGNTGELFF.